This T cell receptor beta chain was identified during a study of OX40 agonist ivuxolimab in advanced cancers. The V end lost 2 bases, the J end lost 3 bases, and 14 bases lay between the germline ends. The CDR3 is 15 residues long. Germline-derived CDR1 and CDR2 are SNHLY and FYNNEI. The table came from immunoSEQ multiplex PCR; TCRdb's copy has only in-frame clones and leaves some out. This table holds about 56,000 clones, 70% to 85% found once. This sequence originates from an adult with an advanced solid tumor such as melanoma, head and neck, liver or kidney cancer. This chain uses TRBV2 with TRBJ2-7, with D maybe TRBD2 (6 bases). The source was CD4+ or CD8+ T cells sorted from blood, collected in a trial of the OX40 agonist ivuxolimab. The CDR3 region has the DNA TGTGCCAGCAGTGAATCCCAGTTGGGGGGCTACGAGCAGTACTTC. Its translation is CASSESQLGGYEQYF. Based on the CDR3 plus reference TRBV2 and TRBJ2-7, the full variable domain is EPEVTQTPSHQVTQMGQEVILRCVPISNHLYFYWYRQILGQKVEFLVSFYNNEISEKSEIFDDQFSVERPDGSNFTLKIRSTKLEDSAMYFCASSESQLGGYEQYFGPGTRLTVT.